This T cell receptor (beta chain) was sequenced during a study of regulatory T cells in long-lasting Graves disease. Study results and caveats: Graves' patients with persistent disease showed TCR diversity lower than patients newly diagnosed.

Indicated time point: newly diagnosed GD, antithyroid drugs for less than 3 months. Making the TCR library involved RNA that had been extracted from PBMCs. CDR1 and CDR2 (germline): MNHEY, SVGEGT. The trim removed 0 bases at V and 5 bases at J, leaving 10 bases unmatched. The CDR3 is 17 residues long. A note on this clonotype: Its antigen is not identified.

Researchers made TCR beta libraries by using iRepertoire HTBI primers and running Arm-PCR on CDR3 regions. TCRdb re-analysed the multiplex PCR reads in MiXCR, keeping a single row per CDR3 protein. In the table there are around 420,000 distinct CDR3 sequences, 15% to 18% of which are singletons. The V gene is TRBV6-2 or TRBV6-3, the J gene TRBJ2-1; 7 bases are shared with TRBD2. This receptor was obtained from a female donor with Graves disease. Specimen: peripheral blood mononuclear cells (PBMCs), collected at new diagnosis, from a patient treated with antithyroid drugs. The CDR3 region has the DNA TGTGCCAGCAGTTACTCGGTGGTCCTAGCGGTGAACAATGAGCAGTTCTTC. Translation: CASSYSVVLAVNNEQFF.